What follows are 20 T cell receptor beta chains derived from one specimen sequenced in a study of chemoradiotherapy in HPV16-positive cancers. Clones were read by immunoSEQ multiplex PCR, and TCRdb kept only the in-frame ones, dropping some. The sample includes around 10,000 clones, around two thirds of them seen just once. Sampling was done from a patient who underwent chemoradiotherapy. These receptors came from a human donor with HPV-associated anogenital cancer.

This chain links TRBV5-1 with TRBJ2-1; 12 bases align to TRBD2. The J segment lost 7 bases and the V segment lost 5 bases, leaving 10 bases of the junction unmatched. Germline loops: CDR1 SGHRS, CDR2 YFSETQ. The CDR3 has 16 residues. CDR3 sequence: CASRLNLAGGLNEQFF. In DNA form, the CDR3 reads TGCGCCAGCAGACTAAACCTAGCGGGGGGGCTTAATGAGCAGTTCTTC.

This sequence joins TRBV6-4 and TRBJ1-1, with a possible D match to TRBD1 (5 bases). Trimming left V 3 bases short and J 2 bases short, with 7 bases between. Germline V gene lookup returns CDR1 MRHNA and CDR2 SNTAGT. CDR3 length: 13 amino acids. The CDR3 is CASSEQANTEAFF. The CDR3 region has the DNA TGTGCCAGCAGTGAACAGGCTAACACTGAAGCTTTCTTT.

This chain connects TRBV2 to TRBJ2-1; maybe TRBD1 (6 bases). The CDR3 spans 15 residues. The V and J ends lost 8 bases and 1 base respectively, with 15 bases between them. Germline values: CDR1 SNHLY, CDR2 FYNNEI. The CDR3 sequence is CASGLRGFSYNEQFF. The CDR3 DNA sequence: TGTGCCAGCGGCTTAAGGGGGTTTTCCTACAATGAGCAGTTCTTC.

This clone came up a few times. The chain recombines TRBV6-5 with TRBJ2-3, with D uncertain. Germline CDR1 and CDR2: MNHEY and SVGAGI. The V end lost 3 bases, the J end lost 6 bases, and 10 bases lay between the germline ends. The CDR3 contains 13 residues. For the CDR3, the DNA is TGTGCCAGCAGTTATTCATCCCGGGATACGCAGTATTTT. Translated, it gives CASSYSSRDTQYF.

This clone showed up just once. The chain uses TRBV14 and TRBJ1-3; D unclear. Between the trimmed V and J ends, which lost 3 bases and 0 bases, there was a span of 12 bases. This CDR3 region has 16 residues. Germline CDR1 reads SGHDN; CDR2 reads FVKESK. CDR3 DNA: TGTGCCAGCAGCCATTTCGGCCAGAGCTCTGGAAACACCATATATTTT. It is translated as CASSHFGQSSGNTIYF.

V and J are TRBV28 and TRBJ1-5, with 8 bases that match TRBD1. Germline values: CDR1 MDHEN, CDR2 SYDVKM. After removal of 4 bases from V and 3 bases from J, the junction contained 2 bases not matched to a gene. The CDR3 runs 14 residues. DNA for the CDR3: TGTGCCAGCAGTTCGGGACAGGTCAATCAGCCCCAGCATTTT. It is translated as CASSSGQVNQPQHF.

The chain couples TRBV6-5 to TRBJ1-1, with D possibly being TRBD1 (6 bases). Trimming pared 0 bases from V and 1 base from J, leaving 12 bases between. The CDR3 length is 16 residues. The V gene's germline CDR1 is MNHEY and CDR2 SVGAGI. The CDR3 nucleotides are TGTGCCAGCAGTTACTCGGACAGCAGTTGGAACACTGAAGCTTTCTTT. Its translation is CASSYSDSSWNTEAFF.

The chain recombines TRBV7-2 with TRBJ2-2, with 11 bases identical to TRBD2. The CDR3 sequence is 15 residues long. Germline CDR1 reads SGHTA; CDR2 reads FQGNSA. The CDR3 DNA follows: TGTGATAGGGTAGCGGGGGGGCTAGGAACCGGGGAGCTGTTTTTT. Amino acid sequence: CDRVAGGLGTGELFF. Based on the CDR3 plus reference TRBV7-2 and TRBJ2-2, the full variable domain is GAGVSQSPSNKVTEKGKDVELRCDPISGHTALYWYRQSLGQGLEFLIYFQGNSAPDKSGLPSDRFSAERTGGSVSTLTIQRTQQEDSAVYLCDRVAGGLGTGELFFGEGSRLTVL.

The chain is built from TRBV7-2 and TRBJ2-1, with TRBD1 matching 8 bases. There are 13 residues in the CDR3. The ends lost 2 bases at V and 7 bases at J; junction bases unmatched: 1. CDR1 is SGHTA, CDR2 FQGNSA, per germline. The CDR3 DNA is TGTGCCAGCAGCTTACGGACAGGGAATGAGCAGTTCTTC. Protein: CASSLRTGNEQFF.

V gene TRBV28 combines with J gene TRBJ2-7; no reliable D call. The germline CDR1 and CDR2 sequences are MDHEN and SYDVKM. V lost 5 bases and J 5 bases, leaving 7 bases between the germline ends. The CDR3 contains 11 residues. In DNA, the CDR3 is TGTGCCAGCAGTCAGCTCCACGAGCAGTACTTC. Translated, it gives CASSQLHEQYF. Combining the CDR3 with reference TRBV28 and TRBJ2-7 gives the whole variable domain DVKVTQSSRYLVKRTGEKVFLECVQDMDHENMFWYRQDPGLGLRLIYFSYDVKMKEKGDIPEGYSVSREKKERFSLILESASTNQTSMYLCASSQLHEQYFGPGTRLTVT.

The rearrangement joins TRBV29-1 to TRBJ1-1, with 7 bases fitting TRBD1. The V segment lost 6 bases and the J segment 1 base; nucleotides outside the gene matches: 5. CDR1 is SQVTM, CDR2 ANQGSEA, per germline. The CDR3 runs to 13 residues. Written as DNA, the CDR3 is TGCAGCGTCCTAACAGGGGCGAACACTGAAGCTTTCTTT. Translating it yields CSVLTGANTEAFF.

This clone turned up a few times. The chain is built from TRBV10-3 and TRBJ1-1, with D hard to call. V lost 3 bases, J lost 0 bases, and 11 bases lay in between. The CDR3 is made up of 15 amino acids. Germline assignment: CDR1 ENHRY and CDR2 SYGVKD. CDR3 sequence reads: CAISDGFLVNTEAFF. For the CDR3, the DNA is TGTGCCATCAGTGACGGCTTCCTCGTGAACACTGAAGCTTTCTTT.

This chain joins TRBV5-6 and TRBJ2-7; the match to TRBD2 covers 15 bases. V shed 4 bases and J 4 bases; nucleotides not matched to a gene: 0. The CDR3 loop spans 14 amino acids. Germline loops: CDR1 SGHDT, CDR2 YYEEEE. This chain's CDR3 is CASSGTSGGYEQYF. The CDR3 DNA reads as TGTGCCAGCAGCGGGACTAGCGGGGGGTACGAGCAGTACTTC.

The chain has TRBV30 and TRBJ2-6; no reliable D call. Trimming left V 4 bases short and J 3 bases short, with 13 bases between. The length of the CDR3 is 15 residues. Germline assignment: CDR1 GTSNPN and CDR2 SVGIG (reference sequence). The DNA for the CDR3 is TGTGCCTGGACTCCTTTGGGCAATGGGGCCAACGTCCTGACTTTC. Amino acid sequence: CAWTPLGNGANVLTF.

This clone appeared once. The genes are TRBV4-3 and TRBJ1-4; perhaps TRBD1 as D (5 bases). Trimming left V 0 bases short and J 7 bases short, with 12 bases between. The CDR3 loop spans 15 amino acids. Germline V gene sequence: CDR1 LGHNA, CDR2 YSLEER. CDR3 in amino acids: CASSQDWQGGEKLFF. The CDR3 bases are TGCGCCAGCAGCCAAGATTGGCAGGGCGGTGAAAAACTGTTTTTT.

The chain combines TRBV7-2 with TRBJ2-5; 10 bases line up with TRBD2. Trimming removed 5 bases from V and 1 base from J; junction bases left unmatched: 4. The CDR3 is 15 amino acids. The V gene's germline CDR1 is SGHTA and CDR2 FQGNSA. The CDR3, as DNA: TGTGCCAGCAGCAAGACTAGCGGGTTCCAAGAGACCCAGTACTTC. Residues: CASSKTSGFQETQYF.

The V gene is TRBV5-1, the J gene TRBJ1-6; TRBD1 might be the D (6 bases). The CDR3 totals 14 residues. Between the trimmed V and J ends, which lost 3 bases and 3 bases, there was a span of 7 bases. The germline gives CDR1 SGHRS, CDR2 YFSETQ. As DNA, the CDR3 is TGCGCCAGCAGCTCACAGGGCTATAATTCACCCCTCCACTTT. Protein: CASSSQGYNSPLHF.

The chain joins TRBV10-3 to TRBJ1-6; D might be TRBD1 (5 bases). The CDR3 extends over 13 amino acids. The V end was cut by 10 bases, the J end by 9 bases, with 16 bases between. Looked up from germline, CDR1 is ENHRY and CDR2 is SYGVKD. The CDR3 sequence: CATTRDWGSPLHF. The CDR3 bases are TGTGCCACCACCCGGGACTGGGGTTCACCCCTCCACTTT.

This clone was counted once. The V gene is TRBV5-4, the J gene TRBJ2-7; possibly TRBD1 for D (5 bases). V lost 0 bases, J lost 1 base, and 8 bases lay in between. CDR1 and CDR2 (germline): SGHNT, YYREEE (reference sequence). CDR3 length equals 14 residues. The CDR3 coding sequence is TGTGCCAGCAGCTTGGGCAAGGGGTCCTACGAGCAGTACTTC. As protein: CASSLGKGSYEQYF.

The chain links TRBV30 to TRBJ2-3, with D possibly matching TRBD2 (5 bases). Trimming cost V 5 bases and J 6 bases, with 12 bases left between them. Germline V lookup: CDR1 GTSNPN, CDR2 SVGIG (reference sequence). The CDR3 spans 12 residues. The CDR3 DNA follows: TGTGCCTGGGGTGGCGGGTGGGATACGCAGTATTTT. Encoded protein: CAWGGGWDTQYF.